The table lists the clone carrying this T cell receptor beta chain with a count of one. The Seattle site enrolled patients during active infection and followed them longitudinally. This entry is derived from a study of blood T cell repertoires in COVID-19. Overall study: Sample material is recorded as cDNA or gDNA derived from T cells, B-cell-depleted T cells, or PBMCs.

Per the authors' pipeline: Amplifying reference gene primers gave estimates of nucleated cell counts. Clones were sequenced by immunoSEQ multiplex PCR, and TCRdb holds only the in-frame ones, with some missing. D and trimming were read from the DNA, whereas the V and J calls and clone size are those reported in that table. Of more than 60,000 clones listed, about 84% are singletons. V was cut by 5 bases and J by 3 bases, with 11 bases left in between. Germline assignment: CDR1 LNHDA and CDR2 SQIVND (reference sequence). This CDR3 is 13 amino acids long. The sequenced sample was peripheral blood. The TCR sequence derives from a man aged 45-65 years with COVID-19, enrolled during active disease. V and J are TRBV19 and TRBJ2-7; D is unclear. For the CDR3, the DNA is TGTGCCAGTAGTCTTACACCTAGCTACGAGCAGTACTTC. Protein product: CASSLTPSYEQYF. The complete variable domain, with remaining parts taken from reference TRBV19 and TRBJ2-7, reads DGGITQSPKYLFRKEGQNVTLSCEQNLNHDAMYWYRQDPGQGLRLIYYSQIVNDFQKGDIAEGYSVSREKKESFPLTVTSAQKNPTAFYLCASSLTPSYEQYFGPGTRLTVT.